The clone carrying this T cell receptor (beta chain) appeared a few times. Antigen specificity is unknown. Reverse transcription of all isolated RNA meant that expressed TCRB transcripts were sequenced. TCRdb's copy holds only in-frame clones and misses some; the assay was immunoSEQ multiplex PCR. Seen here are around 300,000 clones, approximately 9.9% observed once, and the top ten hold about 0.014%. Every participating donor gave one draw, a heparinised blood sample averaging roughly 0.12 L. The data stem from a study of beta chain features in type 1 diabetes. Notes on the study in general: For patients, the naive, central memory and Treg TCRB repertoires appeared more alike than for healthy donors. A pattern of fewer insertions and more deletions at VDJ junctions was seen in type 1 diabetes patients.

Source material: naive CD4+ T cells from blood. The receptor's source is a woman under 40 in good health.

This chain's CDR3 is CASSVTGTANSGANVLTF. DNA for the CDR3: TGTGCCAGCAGCGTTACCGGGACAGCCAACTCTGGGGCCAACGTCCTGACTTTC. The chain is built from TRBV9 and TRBJ2-6; 7 bases line up with TRBD1. There are 18 residues in the CDR3. CDR1 and CDR2 from the germline V gene are SGDLS and YYNGEE. V shed 2 bases, J shed 0 bases, and the junction held 8 bases outside the gene matches.